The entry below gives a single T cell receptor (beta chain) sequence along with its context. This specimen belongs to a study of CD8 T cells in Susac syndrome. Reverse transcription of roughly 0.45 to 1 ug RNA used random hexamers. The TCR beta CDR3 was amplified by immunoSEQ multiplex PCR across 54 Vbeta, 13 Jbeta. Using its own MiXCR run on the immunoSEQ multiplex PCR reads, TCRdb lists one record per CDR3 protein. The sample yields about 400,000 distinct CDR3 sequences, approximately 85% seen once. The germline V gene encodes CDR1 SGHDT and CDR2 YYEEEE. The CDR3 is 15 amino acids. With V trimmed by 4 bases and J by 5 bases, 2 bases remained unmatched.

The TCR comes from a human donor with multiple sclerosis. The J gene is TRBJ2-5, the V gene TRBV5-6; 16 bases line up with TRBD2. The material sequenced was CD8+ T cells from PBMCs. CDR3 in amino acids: CASSVGLAGGETQYF. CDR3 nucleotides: TGTGCCAGCAGCGTGGGACTAGCGGGAGGGGAGACCCAGTACTTC.